These T cell receptor beta chains were read from a single sample in a study of T-cell reconstitution after alpha-beta-depleted transplantation in children. From the PCR reads, TCRdb called clonotypes with MiXCR, one entry per CDR3 protein. The data contain about 980,000 distinct CDR3 sequences, about 26% of them seen just once; the ten biggest clones take up more than 25%. This specimen consisted of PBMCs, mostly from graft donor cells, obtained 360 days after TCRalphabeta/CD19-depleted stem cell transplant. The receptors derive from a boy under two years old who had a stem cell transplant for SCID, so the T cells may come from the graft donor. Both conserved end residues are part of each CDR3.

V gene	J gene	CDR3 protein
TRBV5-1	TRBJ2-7	CASSPYRGQLYEQYF
TRBV3-1	TRBJ2-3	CASSSLGTSGLSSTDTQYF
TRBV6-1	TRBJ1-2	CASAADRVGGYTF
TRBV20-1	TRBJ2-1	CSARGNLAGGYNEQFF
TRBV27	TRBJ2-7	CASSLARDQPYEQYF
TRBV6-2/TRBV6-3	TRBJ2-7	CASSWGIWSYEQYF
TRBV11-2	TRBJ1-2	CASSLDRAGANYGYTF
TRBV27	TRBJ2-7	CASSLKGSVYEQYF
TRBV6-2/TRBV6-3	TRBJ2-1	CASSYRLTQGNEQFF
TRBV4-3	TRBJ2-1	CASSQDSKRGGYNEQFF
TRBV16	TRBJ2-6	CASSPRYNRGLTSGANVLTF
TRBV18	TRBJ1-4	CASSPVKGVEKLFF
TRBV20-1	TRBJ2-1	CSAIQGLRQFF
TRBV6-1	TRBJ1-3	CASSDRGPSGNTIYF
TRBV5-1	TRBJ1-1	CASSSHRDRGAFF
TRBV6-2/TRBV6-3	TRBJ1-5	CASSPVAVAEDQPQHF
TRBV25-1	TRBJ2-1	CASSEQTPGQGSYNEQFF
TRBV4-1	TRBJ2-7	CASSQERTEGYEQYF
TRBV28	TRBJ1-1	CASSLGVTGGTEAFF
TRBV7-2	TRBJ2-1	CASSLSPSRYNEQFF
TRBV12-3/TRBV12-4	TRBJ1-4	CASSRPPGTGAGEKLFF
TRBV4-3	TRBJ1-5	CASSQTDRGWSNQPQHF
TRBV15	TRBJ2-3	CATSRGDVGTDTQYF
TRBV7-8	TRBJ2-7	CASSPPRGQGLVMGYEQYF
TRBV20-1	TRBJ2-7	CSARGGGTEYEQYF
TRBV20-1	TRBJ2-3	CSATAQLDRPSTDTQYF
TRBV4-3	TRBJ2-2	CASSQDRSRTGELFF
TRBV25-1	TRBJ2-1	CASSGTEYNEQFF
TRBV12-3/TRBV12-4	TRBJ2-5	CASSLRVGEETQYF
TRBV29-1	TRBJ1-5	CSVRWAEDQPQHF
TRBV3-1	TRBJ2-3	CASSQVKGQSYTQYF
TRBV5-1	TRBJ2-5	CASSFGRGYQETQYF
TRBV4-3	TRBJ2-1	CASSQEMSRGGNEQFF
TRBV20-1	TRBJ2-1	CSARVSTGGRGNEQFF
TRBV2	TRBJ2-3	CASSAASLGGLDTQYF
TRBV29-1	TRBJ2-7	CSVWDRPYEQYF
TRBV20-1	TRBJ2-7	CSARDRIAYEQYF
TRBV2	TRBJ2-3	CASSPVLGTDTQYF
TRBV20-1	TRBJ1-4	CSARDPTSPNEKLFF
TRBV5-1	TRBJ1-2	CASSSDRGLDYGYTF
TRBV20-1	TRBJ2-5	CSARDTTRDQETQYF
TRBV5-1	TRBJ2-7	CASSLEAALGEQYF
TRBV6-2/TRBV6-3	TRBJ2-1	CASSYSPSGGAGQFF